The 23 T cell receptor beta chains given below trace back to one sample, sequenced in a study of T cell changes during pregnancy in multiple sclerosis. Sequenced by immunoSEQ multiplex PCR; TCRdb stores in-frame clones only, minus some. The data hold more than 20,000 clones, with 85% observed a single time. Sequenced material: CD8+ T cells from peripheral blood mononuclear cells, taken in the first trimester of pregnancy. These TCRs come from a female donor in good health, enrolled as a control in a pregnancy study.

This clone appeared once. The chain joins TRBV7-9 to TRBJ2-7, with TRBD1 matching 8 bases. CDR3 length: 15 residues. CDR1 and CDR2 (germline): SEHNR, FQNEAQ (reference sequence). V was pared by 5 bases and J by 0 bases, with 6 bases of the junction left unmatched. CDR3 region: CASSETGGSSYEQYF. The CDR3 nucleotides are TGTGCCAGCAGCGAAACAGGGGGATCCTCCTACGAGCAGTACTTC.

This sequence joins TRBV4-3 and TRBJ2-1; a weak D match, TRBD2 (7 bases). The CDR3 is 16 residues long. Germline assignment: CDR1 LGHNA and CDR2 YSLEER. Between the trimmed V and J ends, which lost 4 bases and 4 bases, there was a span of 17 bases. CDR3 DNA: TGCGCCAGCAGCCCCCGGGGGGAGGGGGATTACAATGAGCAGTTCTTC. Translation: CASSPRGEGDYNEQFF.

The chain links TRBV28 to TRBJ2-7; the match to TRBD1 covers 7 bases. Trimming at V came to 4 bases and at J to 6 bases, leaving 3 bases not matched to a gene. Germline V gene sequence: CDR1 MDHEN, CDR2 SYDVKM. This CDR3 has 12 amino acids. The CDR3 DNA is TGTGCCAGCAGTTCACAGGGGAGCGAGCAGTACTTC. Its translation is CASSSQGSEQYF.

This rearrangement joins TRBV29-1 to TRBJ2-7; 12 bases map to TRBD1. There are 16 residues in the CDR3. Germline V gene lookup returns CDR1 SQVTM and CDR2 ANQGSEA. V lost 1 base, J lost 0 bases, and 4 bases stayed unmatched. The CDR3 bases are TGCAGCGTTGAAGTCAGGGGACAGGGGGCCTCCTACGAGCAGTACTTC. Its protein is CSVEVRGQGASYEQYF.

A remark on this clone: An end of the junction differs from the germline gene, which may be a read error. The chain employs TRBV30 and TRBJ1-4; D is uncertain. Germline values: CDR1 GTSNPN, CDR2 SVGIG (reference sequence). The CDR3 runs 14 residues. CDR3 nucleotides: TGTGCGTGGACCTCCGGACTCGGGAATGAAAAACTGTTTTTT. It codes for CAWTSGLGNEKLFF.

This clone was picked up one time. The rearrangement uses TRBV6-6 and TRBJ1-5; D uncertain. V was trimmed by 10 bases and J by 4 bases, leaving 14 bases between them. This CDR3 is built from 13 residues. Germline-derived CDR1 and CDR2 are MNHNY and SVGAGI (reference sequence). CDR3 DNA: TGTGCCATCCAACTTACAGAGAATCAGCCCCAGCATTTT. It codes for CAIQLTENQPQHF.

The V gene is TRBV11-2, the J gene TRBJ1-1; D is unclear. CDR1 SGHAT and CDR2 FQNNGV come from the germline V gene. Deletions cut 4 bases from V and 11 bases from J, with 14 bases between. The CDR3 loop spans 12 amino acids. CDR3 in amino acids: CASSSDRRRAFF. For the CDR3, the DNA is TGTGCCAGCAGCTCAGACCGACGGCGGGCTTTCTTT.

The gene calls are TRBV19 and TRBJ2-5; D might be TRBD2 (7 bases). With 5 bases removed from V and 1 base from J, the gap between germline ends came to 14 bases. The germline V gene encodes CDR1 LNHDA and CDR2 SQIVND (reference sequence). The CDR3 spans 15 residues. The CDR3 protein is CASSGRGHPQETQYF. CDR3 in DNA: TGTGCCAGTAGTGGGCGGGGGCACCCCCAAGAGACCCAGTACTTC.

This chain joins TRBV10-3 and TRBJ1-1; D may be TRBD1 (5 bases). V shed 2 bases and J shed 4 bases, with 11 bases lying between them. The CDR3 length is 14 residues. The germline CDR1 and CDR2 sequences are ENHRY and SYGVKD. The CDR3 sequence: CAISETGGSTEAFF. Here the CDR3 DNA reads TGTGCCATCAGTGAGACAGGAGGGTCCACTGAAGCTTTCTTT.

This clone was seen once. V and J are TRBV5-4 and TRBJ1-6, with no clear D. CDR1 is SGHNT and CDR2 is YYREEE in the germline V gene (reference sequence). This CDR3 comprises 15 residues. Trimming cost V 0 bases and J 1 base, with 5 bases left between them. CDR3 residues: CASSLGSSYNSPLHF. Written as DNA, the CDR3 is TGTGCCAGCAGCTTGGGGAGTTCCTATAATTCACCCCTCCACTTT.

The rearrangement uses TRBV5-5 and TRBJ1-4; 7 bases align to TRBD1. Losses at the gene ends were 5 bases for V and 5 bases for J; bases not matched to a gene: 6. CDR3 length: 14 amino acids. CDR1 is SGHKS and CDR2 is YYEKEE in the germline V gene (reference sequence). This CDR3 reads CASRPTGRNEKLFF. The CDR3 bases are TGTGCCAGCAGACCGACAGGGAGGAATGAAAAACTGTTTTTT.

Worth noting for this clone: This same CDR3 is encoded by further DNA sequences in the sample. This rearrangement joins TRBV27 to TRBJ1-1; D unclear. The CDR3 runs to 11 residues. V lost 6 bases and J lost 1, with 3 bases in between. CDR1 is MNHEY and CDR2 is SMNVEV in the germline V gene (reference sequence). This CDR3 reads CASSRNTEAFF. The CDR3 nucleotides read TGTGCCAGCAGCCGGAACACTGAAGCTTTCTTT.

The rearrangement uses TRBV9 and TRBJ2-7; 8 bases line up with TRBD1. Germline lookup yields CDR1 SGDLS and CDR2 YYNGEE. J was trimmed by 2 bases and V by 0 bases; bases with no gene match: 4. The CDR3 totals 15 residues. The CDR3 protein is CASSVAGTGPYEQYF. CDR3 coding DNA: TGTGCCAGCAGCGTAGCTGGGACAGGACCCTACGAGCAGTACTTC.

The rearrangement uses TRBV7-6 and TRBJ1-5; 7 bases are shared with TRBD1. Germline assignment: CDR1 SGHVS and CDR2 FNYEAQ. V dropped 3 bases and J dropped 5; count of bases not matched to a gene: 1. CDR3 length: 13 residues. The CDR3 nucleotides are TGTGCCAGCAGCTTCAGGGGGGATCAGCCCCAGCATTTT. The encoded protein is CASSFRGDQPQHF.

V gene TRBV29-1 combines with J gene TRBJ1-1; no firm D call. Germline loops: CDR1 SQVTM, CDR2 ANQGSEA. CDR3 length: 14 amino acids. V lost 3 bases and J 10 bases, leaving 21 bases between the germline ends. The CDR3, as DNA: TGCAGCGTTGAGGGTGGAGGGCTTCACCGAACAGCTTTCTTT. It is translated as CSVEGGGLHRTAFF.

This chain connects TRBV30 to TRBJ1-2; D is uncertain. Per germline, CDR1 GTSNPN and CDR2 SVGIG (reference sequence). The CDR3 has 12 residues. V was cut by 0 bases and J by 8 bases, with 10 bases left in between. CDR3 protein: CAWSVPILGYTF. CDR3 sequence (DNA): TGTGCCTGGAGTGTACCCATACTGGGCTACACCTTC.

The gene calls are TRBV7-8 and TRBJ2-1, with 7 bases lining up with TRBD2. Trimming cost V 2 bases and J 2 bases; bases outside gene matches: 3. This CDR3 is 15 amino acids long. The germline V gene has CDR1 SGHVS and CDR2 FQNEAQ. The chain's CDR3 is CASSLPGLAYNEQFF. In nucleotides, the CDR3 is TGTGCCAGCAGCTTACCCGGACTAGCCTACAATGAGCAGTTCTTC.

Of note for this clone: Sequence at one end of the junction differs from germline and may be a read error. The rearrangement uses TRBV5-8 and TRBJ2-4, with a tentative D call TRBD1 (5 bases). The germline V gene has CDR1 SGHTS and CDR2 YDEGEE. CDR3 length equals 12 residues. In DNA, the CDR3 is TGTGCCAGCAGCTTGGGTCGGCCAGGGCTCGACTTC. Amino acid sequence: CASSLGRPGLDF. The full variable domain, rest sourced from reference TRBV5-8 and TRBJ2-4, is EAGVTQSPTHLIKTRGQQATLRCSPISGHTSVYWYQQALGLGLQFLLWYDEGEERNRGNFPPRFSGRQFPNYSSELNVNALELEDSALYLCASSLGRPGLDFGAGTRLSVL.

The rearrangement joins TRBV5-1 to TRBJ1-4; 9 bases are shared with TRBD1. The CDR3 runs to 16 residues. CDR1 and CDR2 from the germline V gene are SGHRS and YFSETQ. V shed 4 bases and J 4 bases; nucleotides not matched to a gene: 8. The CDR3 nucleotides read TGCGCCAGCAGCCCGACCCGACAGGGGGGTAATGAAAAACTGTTTTTT. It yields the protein CASSPTRQGGNEKLFF.

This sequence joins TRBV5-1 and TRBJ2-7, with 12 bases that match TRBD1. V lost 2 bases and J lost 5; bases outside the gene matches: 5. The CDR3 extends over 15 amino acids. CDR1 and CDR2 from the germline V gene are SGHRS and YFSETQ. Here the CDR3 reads CASSLSGTGGDEQYF. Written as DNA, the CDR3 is TGCGCCAGCAGCTTATCCGGGACAGGGGGCGACGAGCAGTACTTC.

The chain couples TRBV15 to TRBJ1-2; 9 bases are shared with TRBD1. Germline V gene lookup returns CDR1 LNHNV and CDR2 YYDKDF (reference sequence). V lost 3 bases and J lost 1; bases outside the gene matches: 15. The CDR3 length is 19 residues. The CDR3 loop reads CATSRVISDRGPFNYGYTF. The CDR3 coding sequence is TGTGCCACCAGCAGGGTTATTTCGGACAGGGGACCCTTTAACTATGGCTACACCTTC. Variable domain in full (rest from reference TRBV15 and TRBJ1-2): DAMVIQNPRYQVTQFGKPVTLSCSQTLNHNVMYWYQQKSSQAPKLLFHYYDKDFNNEADTPDNFQSRRPNTSFCFLDIRSPGLGDTAMYLCATSRVISDRGPFNYGYTFGSGTRLTVV.

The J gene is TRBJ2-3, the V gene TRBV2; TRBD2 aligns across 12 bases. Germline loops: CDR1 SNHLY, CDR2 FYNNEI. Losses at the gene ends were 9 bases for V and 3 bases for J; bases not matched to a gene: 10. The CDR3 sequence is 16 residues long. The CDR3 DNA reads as TGTGCCAGTCTTTCCCCTAGCGGGAGGGGGACAGATACGCAGTATTTT. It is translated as CASLSPSGRGTDTQYF.

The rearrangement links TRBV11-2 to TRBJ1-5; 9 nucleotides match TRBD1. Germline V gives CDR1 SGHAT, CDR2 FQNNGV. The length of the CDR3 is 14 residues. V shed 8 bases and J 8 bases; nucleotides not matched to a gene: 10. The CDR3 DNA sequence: TGTGCCAGCTCCGGGACAGGGAATGGGGAGCCCCAGCATTTT. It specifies CASSGTGNGEPQHF.